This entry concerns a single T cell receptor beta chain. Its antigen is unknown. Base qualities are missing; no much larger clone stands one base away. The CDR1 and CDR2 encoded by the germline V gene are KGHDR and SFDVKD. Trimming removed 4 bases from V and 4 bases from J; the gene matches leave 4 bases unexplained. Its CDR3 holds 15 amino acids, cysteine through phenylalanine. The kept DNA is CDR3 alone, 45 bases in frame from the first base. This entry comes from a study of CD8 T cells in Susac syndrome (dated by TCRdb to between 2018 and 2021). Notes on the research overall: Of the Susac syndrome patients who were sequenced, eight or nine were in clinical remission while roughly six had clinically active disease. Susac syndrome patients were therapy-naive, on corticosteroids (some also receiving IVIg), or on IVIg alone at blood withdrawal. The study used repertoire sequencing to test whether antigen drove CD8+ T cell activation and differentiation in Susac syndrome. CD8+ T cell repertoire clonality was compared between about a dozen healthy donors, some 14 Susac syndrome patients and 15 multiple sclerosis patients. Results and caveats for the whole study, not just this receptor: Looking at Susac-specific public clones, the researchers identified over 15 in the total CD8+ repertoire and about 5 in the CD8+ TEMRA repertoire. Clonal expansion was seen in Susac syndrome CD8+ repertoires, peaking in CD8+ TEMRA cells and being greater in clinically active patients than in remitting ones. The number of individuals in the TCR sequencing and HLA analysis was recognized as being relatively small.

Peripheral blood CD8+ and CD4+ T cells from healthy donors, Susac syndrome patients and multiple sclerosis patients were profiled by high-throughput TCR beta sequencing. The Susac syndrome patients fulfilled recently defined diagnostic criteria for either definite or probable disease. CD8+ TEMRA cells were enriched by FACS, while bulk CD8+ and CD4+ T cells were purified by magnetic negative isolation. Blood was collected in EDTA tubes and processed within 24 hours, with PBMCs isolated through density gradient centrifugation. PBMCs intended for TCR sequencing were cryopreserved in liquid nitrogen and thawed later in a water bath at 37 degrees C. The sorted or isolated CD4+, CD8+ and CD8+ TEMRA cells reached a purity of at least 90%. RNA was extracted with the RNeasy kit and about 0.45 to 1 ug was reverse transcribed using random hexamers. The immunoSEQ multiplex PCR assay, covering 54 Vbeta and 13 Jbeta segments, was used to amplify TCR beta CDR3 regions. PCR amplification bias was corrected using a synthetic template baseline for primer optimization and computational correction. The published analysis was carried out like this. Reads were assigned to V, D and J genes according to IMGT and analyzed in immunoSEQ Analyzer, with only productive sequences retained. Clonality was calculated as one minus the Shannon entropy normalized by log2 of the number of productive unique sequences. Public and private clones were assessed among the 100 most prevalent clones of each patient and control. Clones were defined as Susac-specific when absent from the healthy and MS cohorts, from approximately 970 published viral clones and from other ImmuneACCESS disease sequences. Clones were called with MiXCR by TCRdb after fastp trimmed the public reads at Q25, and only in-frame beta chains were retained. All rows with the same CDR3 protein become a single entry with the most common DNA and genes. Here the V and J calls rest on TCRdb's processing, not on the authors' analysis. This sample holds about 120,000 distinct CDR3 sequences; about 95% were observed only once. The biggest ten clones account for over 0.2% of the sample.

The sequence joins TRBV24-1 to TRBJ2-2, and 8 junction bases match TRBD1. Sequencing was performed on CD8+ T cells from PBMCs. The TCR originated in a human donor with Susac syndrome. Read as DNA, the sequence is TGTGCCACCAGTGAGAGCACAGGGGGCACCGGGGAGCTGTTTTTT. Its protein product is CATSESTGGTGELFF.